This T cell receptor (beta chain) was captured by sequencing in a study of cytomegalovirus exposure and HLA in healthy donors. V dropped 7 bases and J dropped 2; count of bases not matched to a gene: 4. The V gene's germline CDR1 is MDHEN and CDR2 SYDVKM. The CDR3 contains 13 residues. PCR involved 60 Vbeta and 13 Jbeta primers. Repertoires were generated with immunoSEQ multiplex PCR, while TCRdb's copy carries only in-frame clones and drops some. The data hold 150,000 to 200,000 clones, with about 86% observed a single time. Sequencing used PBMCs. This clonotype was sampled from a woman in her 30s in good health and CMV-seronegative. The chain has TRBV28 and TRBJ2-7; 8 nucleotides line up with TRBD1. The CDR3, as DNA: TGTGCCAGCAATAGGGGACAGGCCTACGAGCAGTACTTC. Amino acid sequence: CASNRGQAYEQYF.